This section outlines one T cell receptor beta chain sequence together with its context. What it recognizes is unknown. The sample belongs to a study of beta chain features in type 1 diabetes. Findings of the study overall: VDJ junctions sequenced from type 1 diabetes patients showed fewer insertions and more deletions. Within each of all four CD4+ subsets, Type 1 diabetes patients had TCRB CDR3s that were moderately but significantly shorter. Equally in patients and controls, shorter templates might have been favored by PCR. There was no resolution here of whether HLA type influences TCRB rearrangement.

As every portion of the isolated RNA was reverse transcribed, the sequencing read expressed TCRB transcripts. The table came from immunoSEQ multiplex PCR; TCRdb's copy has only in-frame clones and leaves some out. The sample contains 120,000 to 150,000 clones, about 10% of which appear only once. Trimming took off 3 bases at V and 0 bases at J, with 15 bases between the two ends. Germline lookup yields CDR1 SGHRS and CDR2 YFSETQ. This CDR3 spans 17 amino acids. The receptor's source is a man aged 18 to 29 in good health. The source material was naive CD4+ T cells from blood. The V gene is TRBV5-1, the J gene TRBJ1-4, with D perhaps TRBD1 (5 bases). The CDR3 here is CASSSGPQTATNEKLFF. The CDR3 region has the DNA TGCGCCAGCAGCTCCGGACCTCAGACAGCAACTAATGAAAAACTGTTTTTT.